This T cell receptor beta chain derives from a study of T cell clusters in autoimmune cytopenias. Study background: A median of about 54,000 TRB reads per sample yielded a median about 2,500 distinct clonotypes. Study-level points and caveats: Comparing secondary cytopenia with chronic lymphocytic leukemia showed no cluster-lack signature, apparently masked by lymphoma repertoire.

Germline V CDR1 and CDR2: SGHNT, YYREEE (reference sequence). This CDR3 spans 18 amino acids. TRB was amplified by touch-down multiplex PCR, primer pools A and B combined. After re-calling the multiplex PCR reads, TCRdb lists one entry per CDR3 protein, DNA absent. The ten top clones account for more than 20%, within a sample of under 8,500 distinct CDR3 sequences. As to this clonotype: What it binds is unknown.

TRB amplification used approximately 250 ng of peripheral blood genomic DNA. This sample also appeared in a second study, on T cell repertoires in aging, cancer and after chemotherapy. That source notes: The whole study produced a dataset of roughly 8.6 million TCR reads. Untreated cancer patients had significantly lower blood TCR diversity than age-matched healthy donors.

Sequencing was performed on peripheral blood. The V gene is TRBV5-4, the J gene TRBJ2-7; the D call from TCRdb, TRBD2, cannot be confirmed without DNA. The receptor's source is a human donor in good health. The CDR3 here is CASSLETSRRGSSYQQYF.